This TCR beta chain was captured by sequencing in a study of CD8 T cells in ankylosing spondylitis. Study-wide results and caveats: Reported data indicate significant enrichment of disease-linked clones within matched ankylosing spondylitis synovial fluid. A motif in TCR beta, a set of roughly 8 highly homologous variants, appeared characteristic of ankylosing spondylitis blood.

This clonotype occurred a few times. What it binds is unknown. Germline V gene lookup returns CDR1 SGHNT and CDR2 YENEEA. V dropped 5 bases and J dropped 4 bases, with 16 bases sitting between them. This CDR3 contains 15 residues. A single record per CDR3 protein comes from TCRdb applying MiXCR to the 5' RACE reads. The sample lists roughly 490,000 distinct CDR3 sequences, approximately 5% seen once, with around 3.5% in the top ten. The chain carries TRBV11-3 and TRBJ2-3; D not certain. The TCR sequence derives from a male donor with ankylosing spondylitis. Sequencing was performed on blood, either unsorted or a sorted T cell fraction (not recorded which). CDR3 protein: CASSHRGINADTQYF. The CDR3 region has the DNA TGTGCCAGCAGCCACCGTGGGATTAACGCAGATACGCAGTATTTT.